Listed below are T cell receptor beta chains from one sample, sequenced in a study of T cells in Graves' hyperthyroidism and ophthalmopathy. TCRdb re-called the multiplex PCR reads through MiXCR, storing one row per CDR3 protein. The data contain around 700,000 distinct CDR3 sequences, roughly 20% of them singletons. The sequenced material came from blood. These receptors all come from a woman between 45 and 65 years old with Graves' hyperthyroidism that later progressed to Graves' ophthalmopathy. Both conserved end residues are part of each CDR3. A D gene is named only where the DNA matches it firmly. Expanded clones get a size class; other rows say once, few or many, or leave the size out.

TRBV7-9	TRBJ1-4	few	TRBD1	TGTGCCAGCAGCAAGGGACAGATTAATGAAAAACTGTTTTTT	CASSKGQINEKLFF
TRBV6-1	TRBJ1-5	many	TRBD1	TGTGCCAGCAGTGACCCGGGACAGGCAAATCAGCCCCAGCATTTT	CASSDPGQANQPQHF
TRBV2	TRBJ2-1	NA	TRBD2	TGTGCCAGCATGGGGCACGGCGGGGGTTACAATGAGCAGTTCTTC	CASMGHGGGYNEQFF
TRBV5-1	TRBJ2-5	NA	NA	TGCGCCAGCAGCAAAGGACCGGCGACCCAAGAGACCCAGTACTTC	CASSKGPATQETQYF
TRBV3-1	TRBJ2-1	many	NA	TGTGCCAGCAGCCAAGCCAGGTCTGGCGAGCAGTTCTTC	CASSQARSGEQFF
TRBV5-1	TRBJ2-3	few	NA	TGCGCCAGCAGCTTGGAAGGAGTTACAGATACGCAGTATTTT	CASSLEGVTDTQYF
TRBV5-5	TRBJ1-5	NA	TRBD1	TGTGCCAGCAGCTTTTATGACAGGGCGGATAGCAATCAGCCCCAGCATTTT	CASSFYDRADSNQPQHF
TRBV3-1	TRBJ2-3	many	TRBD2	TGTGCCAGCAGCCAAGGTAAAGCGGGGGGAGGAGATACGCAGTATTTT	CASSQGKAGGGDTQYF
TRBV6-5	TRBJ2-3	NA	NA	TGTGCCAGCAGTTCCAGGGGACGGGTCACAGATACGCAGTATTTT	CASSSRGRVTDTQYF
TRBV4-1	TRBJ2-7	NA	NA	TGCGCCAGCAGCCAAGATCGGATTGAGCAGTACTTC	CASSQDRIEQYF
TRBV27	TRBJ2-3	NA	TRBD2	TGTGCCAGCAGCTCTCTAGCGGGGGTACCAGATACGCAGTATTTT	CASSSLAGVPDTQYF
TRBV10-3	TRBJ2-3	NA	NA	TGTGCCATCATGTTAGGGGGGGAAAGCACAGATACGCAGTATTTT	CAIMLGGESTDTQYF
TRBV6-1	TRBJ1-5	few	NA	TGTGCCAGCACACAGGAACTATATAGCAATCAGCCCCAGCATTTT	CASTQELYSNQPQHF
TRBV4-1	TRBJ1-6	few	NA	TGCGCCAGCAGCCAAGTTGGTCTTAATTCACCCCTCCACTTT	CASSQVGLNSPLHF
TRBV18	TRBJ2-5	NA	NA	TGTGCCAGCTCACCGTCGGGGAGCCTCCGGGAGACCCAGTACTTC	CASSPSGSLRETQYF
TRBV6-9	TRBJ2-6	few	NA	TGTGCCAGCAGTTATGGTGAGCCCTCTGGGGCCAACGTCCTGACTTTC	CASSYGEPSGANVLTF
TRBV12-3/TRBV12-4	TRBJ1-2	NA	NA	TGTGCCAGCACCTTGACAGTTAACTATGGCTACACCTTC	CASTLTVNYGYTF
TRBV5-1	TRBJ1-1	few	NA	TGCGCCAGCAGCTCTACAGGGCGGTACACTGAAGCTTTCTTT	CASSSTGRYTEAFF
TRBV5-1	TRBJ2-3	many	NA	TGCGCCAGCAGCTTGGAAGGGTCCAGCGCTAGCACAGATACGCAGTATTTT	CASSLEGSSASTDTQYF
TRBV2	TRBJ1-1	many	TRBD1	TGTGCCAGCAGTTGGGGGGCAGGGGGCAAAACTGAAGCTTTCTTT	CASSWGAGGKTEAFF
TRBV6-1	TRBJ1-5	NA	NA	TGTGCCAGCAGCTATGCCCGGAGCAATCAGCCCCAGCATTTT	CASSYARSNQPQHF
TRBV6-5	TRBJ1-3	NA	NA	TGTGCCAGCAGTTACGGGGACACATCTGGAAACACCATATATTTT	CASSYGDTSGNTIYF
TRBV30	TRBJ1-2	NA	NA	TGTGCCTCCAGGACAGAGAACTATGGCTACACCTTC	CASRTENYGYTF
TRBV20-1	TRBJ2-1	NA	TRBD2	TGCAGAACCAGCGCCGGGACTAGCGCATACAATGAGCAGTTCTTC	CRTSAGTSAYNEQFF
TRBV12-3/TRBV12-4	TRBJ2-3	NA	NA	TGTGCCAGCAGTTTCGCACGTGCAGCCCAGTATTTT	CASSFARAAQYF
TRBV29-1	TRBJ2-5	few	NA	TGCAGCGTTGATAGTCAGAGGGAGACCCAGTACTTC	CSVDSQRETQYF
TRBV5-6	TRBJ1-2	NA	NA	TGCGCCAGCAGCCCTATAAGCGGCCTTTTAAACTATGGCTACACCTTC	CASSPISGLLNYGYTF
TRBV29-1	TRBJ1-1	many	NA	TGCACCGGTGGGGCAGCTAGGGACACTGAAGCTTTCTTT	CTGGAARDTEAFF
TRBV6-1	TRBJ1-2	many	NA	TGTGCCAGCAGTTTAGGGACGGAGTTCTATGGCTACACCTTC	CASSLGTEFYGYTF
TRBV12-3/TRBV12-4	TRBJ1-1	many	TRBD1	TGTGCCAGCAATCTGGACAGGGCCACTGAAGCTTTCTTT	CASNLDRATEAFF
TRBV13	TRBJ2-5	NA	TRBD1	TGTGCCAGCAGCCCCAGGACAGGGGGCGTCAGCCAAGAGACCCAGTACTTC	CASSPRTGGVSQETQYF
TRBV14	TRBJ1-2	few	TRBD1	TGTGCCAGCAGCCCGCAGGACAGGGTGGCTTATGGCTACACCTTC	CASSPQDRVAYGYTF
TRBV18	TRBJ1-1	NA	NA	TGTGCCAGCTCGGCAGGACGGATGAACACTGAAGCTTTCTTT	CASSAGRMNTEAFF
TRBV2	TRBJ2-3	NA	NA	TGTGCCAGCAATGGCGGCCTCACAGATACGCAGTATTTT	CASNGGLTDTQYF
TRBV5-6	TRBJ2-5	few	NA	TGTGCCAGCAGCTTGGGGACACGACAGGAGACCCAGTACTTC	CASSLGTRQETQYF
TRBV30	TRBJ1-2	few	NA	TGTGCCTGGAGCTACACCGGGACCCCTGGCTACACCTTC	CAWSYTGTPGYTF
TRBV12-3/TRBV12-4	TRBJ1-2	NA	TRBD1	TGTGCCAGCAGTCCCGGGACAGGGATCACAAGCTACACCTTC	CASSPGTGITSYTF
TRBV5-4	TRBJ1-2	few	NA	TGTGCCAGCAGCCCCCGGACGGAGCCGAACTATGGCTACACCTTC	CASSPRTEPNYGYTF
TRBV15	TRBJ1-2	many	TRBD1	TGTGCCACCAGCAGAGTGGGGGGACAGGAACATTGGTACACCTTC	CATSRVGGQEHWYTF
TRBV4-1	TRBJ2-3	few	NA	TGCGCCAGCAGCCAAGACGGGGTAGGGGATAGCACAGATACGCAGTATTTT	CASSQDGVGDSTDTQYF
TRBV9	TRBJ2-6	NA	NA	TGTGCCAGCTACGGAGGCTCTGGGGCCAACGTCCTGACTTTC	CASYGGSGANVLTF
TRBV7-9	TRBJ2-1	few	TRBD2	TGTGCCAGCAGCTTAGTAGCGGGGGGATATTATGAGCAGTTCTTC	CASSLVAGGYYEQFF
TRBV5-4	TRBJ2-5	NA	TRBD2	TGTGCCAGCAGCTCTAGATTAGCGGGGTCAGAGACCCAGTACTTC	CASSSRLAGSETQYF
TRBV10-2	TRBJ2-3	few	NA	TGCGCCAGCAGGGTCGGGGGCACAGATACGCAGTATTTT	CASRVGGTDTQYF
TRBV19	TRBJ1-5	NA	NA	TGTGCCAGTAACCGGCTGGCACGCAATCAGCCCCAGCATTTT	CASNRLARNQPQHF